This T cell receptor (beta chain) was sequenced for a study of tumor and adjacent non-tumor tissue in lung cancer. With 4 bases removed from V and 6 bases from J, the gap between germline ends came to 12 bases. The CDR3 spans 14 residues. This clonotype was detected many times. This sample's RNA came from whole unsorted tissue. A modified ARM-PCR protocol with three rounds of nested PCR amplified TCRbeta. TCRdb re-analysed the multiplex PCR reads in MiXCR, keeping a single row per CDR3 protein. This sample has approximately 90,000 distinct CDR3 sequences, with approximately 57% found just once. Sequencing used lung tumor tissue. This sequence joins TRBV12-3 or TRBV12-4 and TRBJ2-2; TRBD2 is a possible D gene (7 bases). This TCR was sampled from a man between 65 and 85 years old with non-small cell lung cancer. Here the CDR3 DNA reads TGTGCCAGCAGTTGGCAGGGGAGGGCCGGGGAGCTGTTTTTT. This codes for CASSWQGRAGELFF.